Listed below are T cell receptor beta chains from one sample, sequenced in a study of post-analysis software for immune sequencing data. TCRdb fed the PCR reads into MiXCR, producing one record per CDR3 protein. The sample contains some 690,000 distinct CDR3 sequences, approximately 30% of which appear only once. The source material was blood. Receptors were obtained from a girl between 5 and 17 years old with multiple sclerosis. The CDR3 runs from the conserved cysteine through the conserved F or W. The D gene is left open where the match is weak. Only part of the rows carry a size: once, few, many, or a class if the clone is expanded.

D gene,clone size,V gene,J gene,CDR3 DNA,CDR3 protein
TRBD2,many,TRBV20-1,TRBJ2-3,TGCAGTGCTAGGATCGGGGGGATCTTCACAGATACGCAGTATTTT,CSARIGGIFTDTQYF
TRBD2,NA,TRBV7-2,TRBJ2-3,TGTGCCAGCAGTAGATCTGGGACTAGTAAAGATACGCAGTATTTT,CASSRSGTSKDTQYF
NA,few,TRBV11-1,TRBJ1-1,TGTGCCAGCAGCTTAGCTCCAGCCCGCACTGAAGCTTTCTTT,CASSLAPARTEAFF
TRBD1,NA,TRBV28,TRBJ1-5,TGTGCCAGCAGTCCCCGACAGGGGATTAACAATCAGCCCCAGCATTTT,CASSPRQGINNQPQHF
NA,once,TRBV2,TRBJ2-1,TGTGCCAGCAGCCTACTCACAGATTACAATGAGCAGTTCTTC,CASSLLTDYNEQFF
NA,NA,TRBV2,TRBJ2-1,TGTGCCATGACCACCGGGACAACAAAAAATGAGCAGTTCTTC,CAMTTGTTKNEQFF
TRBD2,NA,TRBV12-3/TRBV12-4,TRBJ2-3,TGTGCCAGCAGTTTCTGGCGACGAAGCGGGAGTTTGACAGATACGCAGTATTTT,CASSFWRRSGSLTDTQYF
NA,few,TRBV11-2,TRBJ2-1,TGTGCCAGCAGCTACCGAAGGGCTCTCAGGGGACCCTACAATGAGCAGTTCTTC,CASSYRRALRGPYNEQFF
NA,NA,TRBV3-1,TRBJ1-5,TGTGCCAGCAGCCAAGCCGGGGCAGGCGATCAGCCCCAGCATTTT,CASSQAGAGDQPQHF
TRBD1,NA,TRBV2,TRBJ2-5,TGTGTCAGCAGTTCCTTGGACAGGGGGCGCGGGGAGACCCAGTACTTC,CVSSSLDRGRGETQYF
TRBD1,few,TRBV6-5,TRBJ1-6,TGTGCCAGCAGTTACCAGGGACAGGGGTCTGCTACAACCTTGTCACCCCTCCACTTT,CASSYQGQGSATTLSPLHF
TRBD1,NA,TRBV3-1,TRBJ1-6,TGTGCCAGCAGTCGATTCGACAGGGGGGGGTCACCCCTCCACTTT,CASSRFDRGGSPLHF
TRBD1,few,TRBV14,TRBJ2-3,TGTGCCAGCAGGTCTGGGACAGGGTTCGCAGATACGCAGTATTTT,CASRSGTGFADTQYF
NA,once,TRBV20-1,TRBJ1-1,TGCAGTGCTTTCCCAAACATGAACACTGAAGCTTTCTTT,CSAFPNMNTEAFF
TRBD1,NA,TRBV29-1,TRBJ2-3,TGCAGCGTTGCCTGGACAGGGGGAACAGATACGCAGTATTTT,CSVAWTGGTDTQYF
TRBD2,NA,TRBV7-2,TRBJ2-1,TGTGCCAGCAGCTTTGCTAAAGCGGGAAAGGACAATGAGCAGTTCTTC,CASSFAKAGKDNEQFF
NA,NA,TRBV28,TRBJ2-1,TGTGCCAGCAGTCGGGCCGAGGACTACAATGAGCAGTTCTTC,CASSRAEDYNEQFF
TRBD1,NA,TRBV5-1,TRBJ2-7,TGCGCCAGCAGCGCGACAGGGTCCTCCACCTACGAGCAGTACTTC,CASSATGSSTYEQYF
NA,NA,TRBV27,TRBJ1-1,TGTGCCAGCATCGGGTTCACGGGGCTGAACACTGAAGCTTTCTTT,CASIGFTGLNTEAFF
NA,NA,TRBV10-2,TRBJ2-1,TGCGCCAGCAGTGTTCGCAGCGGGCAGCAGTTCTTC,CASSVRSGQQFF
TRBD1,NA,TRBV7-9,TRBJ2-5,TGTGCCAGCAGCGACGGACAGGGGGCGGGAGAGACCCAGTACTTC,CASSDGQGAGETQYF
TRBD1,few,TRBV4-3,TRBJ2-3,TGCGCCAGCAGCCAAGGACAGGGACGTACAGATACGCAGTATTTT,CASSQGQGRTDTQYF
NA,NA,TRBV28,TRBJ2-7,TGTGCCAGCAGCTCCGCCCCCCGCGGGGGCTCCCATTCTTTTGGCCCCTACGAGCAGTACTTC,CASSSAPRGGSHSFGPYEQYF
NA,once,TRBV19,TRBJ1-1,TGTGCCAGTAGTCTCGGGACCGGGGCTGAAGCTTTCTTT,CASSLGTGAEAFF
NA,few,TRBV29-1,TRBJ1-2,TGCAGCGTTGAAGATCGCCACAGGGAGAACTATGGCTACACCTTC,CSVEDRHRENYGYTF
NA,NA,TRBV3-1,TRBJ1-1,TGTGCCAGCAGCCTCCCTCCACCGGGCACTGAAGCTTTCTTT,CASSLPPPGTEAFF
NA,NA,TRBV7-9,TRBJ2-1,TGTGCCAGCAGCTTTGGTGGGGCGAATGCCTACAATGAGCAGTTCTTC,CASSFGGANAYNEQFF
TRBD2,few,TRBV12-3/TRBV12-4,TRBJ2-3,TGTGCCAGCAGGGGTAGCGGGGGGGCAGATACGCAGTATTTT,CASRGSGGADTQYF
NA,few,TRBV28,TRBJ2-6,TGTGCCAGCAGGAGGCAGTCTGGGGCCAACGTCCTGACTTTC,CASRRQSGANVLTF
NA,NA,TRBV28,TRBJ2-6,TGTGCCAGCACCTTAGGGGTCCACTCTGGGGCCAACGTCCCGACTTTC,CASTLGVHSGANVPTF
NA,few,TRBV6-1,TRBJ2-5,TGTGCCAGCAGCCTGACGGGGTGGGCCCAGTACTTC,CASSLTGWAQYF
NA,NA,TRBV20-1,TRBJ1-1,TGCAGTGCTAGACCCGGGGCCCCGGGGCCTTTCTTT,CSARPGAPGPFF
NA,few,TRBV20-1,TRBJ1-1,TGCAGTGCTCCCCAGGGATTTAAGGACACTGAAGCTTTCTTT,CSAPQGFKDTEAFF
TRBD2,few,TRBV4-2,TRBJ2-7,TGTGCCAGCAGCCCATCGACTAGCGGGGTAACGGGGGAGCAGTACTTC,CASSPSTSGVTGEQYF
TRBD1,NA,TRBV11-1,TRBJ1-2,TGTGCCAGCACCCCTTTTCCGGACAGGGGCTCGGATGGCTACACCTTC,CASTPFPDRGSDGYTF
TRBD1,NA,TRBV12-3/TRBV12-4,TRBJ1-6,TGTGCCAGCAGGCGCGCGACAGGGAGCTCACCCCTCCACTTT,CASRRATGSSPLHF
NA,NA,TRBV2,TRBJ2-7,TGTGCCAGCGGCGTAGTGAGATTAGACGTCTCCTACGAGCAGTACTTC,CASGVVRLDVSYEQYF
TRBD2,NA,TRBV2,TRBJ2-1,TGTGCCAGCAGTGGGGGGACTAGCGGGCTATATGAGCAGTTCTTC,CASSGGTSGLYEQFF
NA,few,TRBV7-9,TRBJ2-1,TGTGCCAGCAGCTTAGCCTTTCAGCAGTTCTTC,CASSLAFQQFF
TRBD2,NA,TRBV11-2,TRBJ2-7,TGTGCCAACAGCTTAGACCGGGCGGGGGACGGCTCCTACGAGCAGTACTTC,CANSLDRAGDGSYEQYF
NA,few,TRBV28,TRBJ2-1,TGTGCCAGCAGTTTAAAAGGAGGGCTTTCCTACGAGCAGTTCTTC,CASSLKGGLSYEQFF
NA,few,TRBV6-2/TRBV6-3,TRBJ2-6,TGTGCCAGCAGTACCGCGGGGCCTGGGGCCAACGTCCTGACTTTC,CASSTAGPGANVLTF
NA,once,TRBV6-5,TRBJ1-3,TGTGCCAGCAGTTACTCGGTGACAGCCAAGACCCCCTCTGGAAACACCATATATTTT,CASSYSVTAKTPSGNTIYF
NA,NA,TRBV20-1,TRBJ2-7,TGCAGTGTATTGGAGGGGGGGACAGCCACCTACGAGCAGTACTTC,CSVLEGGTATYEQYF
NA,few,TRBV7-2,TRBJ2-3,TGTGCCAGCAGCTTAATGGGACCCGGGCCCACAGATACGCAGTATTTT,CASSLMGPGPTDTQYF
NA,few,TRBV7-2,TRBJ1-2,TGTGCCAGCAGTTACGCTAAAGTAACACAGGGTGACGGCTACACCTTC,CASSYAKVTQGDGYTF